This paragraph reports one T cell receptor (beta chain). The sample holds one count of this clone. Its antigen is not yet known. Nothing much larger sits one base from this clone, and base qualities are not available. From a lookup of the germline V gene (reference sequence), CDR1 and CDR2 are LNHDA and SQIVND. The CDR3, cysteine through phenylalanine, is 11 amino acids long. Just the 33-base CDR3 DNA is kept, in frame starting at base 1. The sample is drawn from a study of CD8+ T cells in alopecia areata (dated 2018 in TCRdb). About the study as a whole: Treated patients were enrolled in an open-label pilot trial of oral tofacitinib, 5 to 10 mg twice daily, for moderate-to-severe alopecia areata. Tofacitinib was administered for 6 to 18 months, and 6 months of follow-up off drug were then conducted to assess delayed response and recurrence. For the treated patients, the SALT score, which quantifies what percentage of scalp surface area is affected, served as the measure of disease severity. The study used high-throughput TCRbeta sequencing to examine T cell clonal expansion in alopecia areata, in both the C3H/HeJ mouse model and human patients. In humans, TCRbeta sequencing was performed on scalp tissue and on sorted CD4+ and CD8+ peripheral blood T cells from healthy controls and from patients with patchy or totalis/universalis alopecia areata. Biopsies were taken from tofacitinib-treated patients at baseline and at 4 and 24 weeks of treatment, and a later scalp biopsy was taken in several of the tofacitinib-treated patients. Scalp clonality was compared among normal scalp (n=4), patchy alopecia areata scalp (n=8), and alopecia totalis/universalis scalp (n=8). The RNA source kit depended on sample type: the PAXgene miRNA kit for fixed scalp, the miRNeasy kit for PBMCs, and the RNeasy kit for mouse skin. TCRbeta CDR3 regions were amplified by immunoSEQ multiplex PCR with 35 Vbeta forward and 13 Jbeta reverse primers.

What the authors observed across the whole study: TCR sequences shared between patients were less clear than in mice, possibly partly because of HLA diversity in the patient population. Because the treated cohort was small and had only one nonresponder, larger studies are needed to examine links between baseline CD8+ expansion and response. Resident alphabeta T cells in normal human skin are also sequenced, complicating scalp TCR repertoire analysis, unlike mouse skin dominated by gammadelta T cells. During tofacitinib treatment, many expanded lesional clones stuck around in both scalp and blood, and this persistence may partly explain why relapse happens after treatment is stopped. Tofacitinib significantly lowered scalp clonality and the number of expanded CD8+ clones among the top 100 scalp clones. Higher clonality and more expanded CD8+ clones were observed in lesional scalp than in normal scalp, particularly in alopecia totalis/universalis, a finding suggestive of antigenic drive.

The time point label of this sample denotes: around 4 weeks on oral tofacitinib. Per the publication, the treatment or condition label means: oral pan-JAK inhibitor, 5-10 mg twice daily. Peripheral blood and lesional scalp punch biopsies were obtained from patients with alopecia areata. Human scalp biopsies were immediately fixed in PAXgene tissue containers. Library prep was done by the immunoSEQ multiplex PCR assay. RNA was extracted from all samples and reverse transcribed into cDNA as template for TCR sequencing. First-strand cDNA was synthesized using SuperScript III with a 2:1 mix of oligo-dT and random hexamers. A synthetic immune receptor repertoire was used to assess amplification bias, and residual bias was removed computationally. The original methods were these. After raw reads were preprocessed to remove errors, the CDR3 was defined following IMGT conventions as running from the conserved cysteine to phenylalanine. Clonality was computed as 1 minus the Shannon entropy, with the entropy normalized by log2 of the number of productive unique TCRs. Whether scalp clones were CD4 or CD8 was inferred by matching scalp TCRbeta sequences against CD4 and CD8 repertoires sorted from blood. The table was pulled from immuneACCESS by TCRdb, which kept in-frame rearrangements only. Such tables lose some clones; where checked, under half of the loss comes from unresolved V genes, and the rest has no known cause. The V and J calls and clone size are taken from that table; D and trimming were inferred from the DNA. This sample is represented by more than 7,000 clones; around three fifths of them were singletons. The top ten hold about an eighth of the sample.

The specimen comprised skin, sampled at week 4, from a patient treated with tofacitinib. The V gene is TRBV19 and the J gene is TRBJ2-6; TRBD1 agrees with 7 junctional bases. TRBJ2-7 matches the DNA end more closely, so the J call is doubtful. This TCR came from a human donor with alopecia areata. Read as DNA, the sequence is TGTGCCAGTCAGGGGGACTACGAGCAGTACTTC. It specifies CASQGDYEQYF.